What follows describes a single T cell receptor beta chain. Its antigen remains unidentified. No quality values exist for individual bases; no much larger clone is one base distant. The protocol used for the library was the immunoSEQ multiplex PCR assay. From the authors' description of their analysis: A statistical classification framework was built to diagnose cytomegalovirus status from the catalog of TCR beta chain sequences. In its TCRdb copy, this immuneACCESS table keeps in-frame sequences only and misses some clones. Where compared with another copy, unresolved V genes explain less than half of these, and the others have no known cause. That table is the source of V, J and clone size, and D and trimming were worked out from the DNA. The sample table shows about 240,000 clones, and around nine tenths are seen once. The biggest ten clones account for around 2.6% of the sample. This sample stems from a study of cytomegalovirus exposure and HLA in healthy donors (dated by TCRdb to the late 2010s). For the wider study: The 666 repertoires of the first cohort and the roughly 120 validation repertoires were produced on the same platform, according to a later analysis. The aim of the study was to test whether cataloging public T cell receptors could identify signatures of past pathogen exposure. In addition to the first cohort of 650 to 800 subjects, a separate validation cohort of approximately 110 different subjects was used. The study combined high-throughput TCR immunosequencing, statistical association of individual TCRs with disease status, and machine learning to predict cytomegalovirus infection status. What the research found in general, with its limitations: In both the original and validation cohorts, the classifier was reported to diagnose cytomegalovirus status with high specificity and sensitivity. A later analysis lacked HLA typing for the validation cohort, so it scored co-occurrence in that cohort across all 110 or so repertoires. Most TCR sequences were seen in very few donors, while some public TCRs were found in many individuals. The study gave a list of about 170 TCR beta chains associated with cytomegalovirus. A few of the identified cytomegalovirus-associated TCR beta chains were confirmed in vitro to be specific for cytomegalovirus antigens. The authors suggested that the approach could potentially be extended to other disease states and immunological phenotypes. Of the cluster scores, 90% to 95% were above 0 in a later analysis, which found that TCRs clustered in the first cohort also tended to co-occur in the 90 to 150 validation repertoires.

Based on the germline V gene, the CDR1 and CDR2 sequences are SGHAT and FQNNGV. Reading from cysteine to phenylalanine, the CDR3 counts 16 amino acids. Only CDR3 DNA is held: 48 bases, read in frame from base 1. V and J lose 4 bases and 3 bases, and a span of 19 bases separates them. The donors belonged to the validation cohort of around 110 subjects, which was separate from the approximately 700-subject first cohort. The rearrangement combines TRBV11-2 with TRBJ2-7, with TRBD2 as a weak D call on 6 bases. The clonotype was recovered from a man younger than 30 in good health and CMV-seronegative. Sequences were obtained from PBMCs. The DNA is TGTGCCAGCAGCTGGAGGGGCTCCGGGGCGATCTACGAGCAGTACTTC. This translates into CASSWRGSGAIYEQYF.